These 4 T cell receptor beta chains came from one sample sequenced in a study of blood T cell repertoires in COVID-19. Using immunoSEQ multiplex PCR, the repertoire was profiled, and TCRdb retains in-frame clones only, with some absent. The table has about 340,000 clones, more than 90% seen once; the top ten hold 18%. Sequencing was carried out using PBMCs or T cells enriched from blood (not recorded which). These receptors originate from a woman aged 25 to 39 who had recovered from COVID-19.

The CDR3: CASSPGGARSEKLFF. CDR3 bases: TGTGCCAGCAGTCCTGGGGGGGCGAGAAGCGAAAAACTGTTTTTT. The V gene is TRBV28, the J gene TRBJ1-4; possible D gene TRBD1, 6 bases. The CDR3 sequence is 15 residues long. The ends were cut back, 5 bases at V and 8 bases at J, with 18 bases in the middle. The germline V gene has CDR1 MDHEN and CDR2 SYDVKM.

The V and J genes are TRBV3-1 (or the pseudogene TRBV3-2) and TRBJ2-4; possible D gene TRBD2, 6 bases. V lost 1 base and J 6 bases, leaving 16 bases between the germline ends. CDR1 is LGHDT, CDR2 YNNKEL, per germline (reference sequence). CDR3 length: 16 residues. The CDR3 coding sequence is TGTGCCAGCAGCCAAGGGTCATCGGGAGTTGGAAACATTCAGTACTTC. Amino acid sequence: CASSQGSSGVGNIQYF.

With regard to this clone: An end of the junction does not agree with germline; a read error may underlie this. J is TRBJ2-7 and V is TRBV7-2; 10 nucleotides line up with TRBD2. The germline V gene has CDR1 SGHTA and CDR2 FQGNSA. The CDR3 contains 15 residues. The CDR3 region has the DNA TGTGCCAGCAGCCTAGCCAGCGGGGGGGCCTGGGAGCAGTACTTC. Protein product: CASSLASGGAWEQYF.

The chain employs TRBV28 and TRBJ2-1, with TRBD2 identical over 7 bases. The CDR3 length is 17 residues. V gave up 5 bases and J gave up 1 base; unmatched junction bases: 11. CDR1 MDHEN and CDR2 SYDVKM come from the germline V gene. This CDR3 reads CASSGGVVRGSYNEQFF. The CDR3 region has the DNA TGTGCCAGCAGTGGGGGGGTTGTACGGGGATCCTACAATGAGCAGTTCTTC. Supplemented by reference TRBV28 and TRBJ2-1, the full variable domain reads DVKVTQSSRYLVKRTGEKVFLECVQDMDHENMFWYRQDPGLGLRLIYFSYDVKMKEKGDIPEGYSVSREKKERFSLILESASTNQTSMYLCASSGGVVRGSYNEQFFGPGTRLTVL.